The TCR beta chain described here comes from a study of blood T cells in healthy people across ages. Together with a sample-barcoded 5' primer, a J-beta primer mix was included in a second PCR lasting about 6 to 12 cycles. Researchers report that each sample yielded at least 2.5 million CDR3-containing paired-end reads. TCRdb reprocessed the 5' RACE reads with MiXCR, giving one entry per CDR3 protein. The sample includes 850,000 to 1,100,000 distinct CDR3 sequences, about two fifths of them seen just once. V lost 2 bases and J lost 0; bases outside the gene matches: 6. CDR1 and CDR2 (germline): DFQATT, SNEGSKA (reference sequence). The length of the CDR3 is 17 residues. Notes on the study in general: Diversity of TCR beta per million T cells declined in a roughly linear way with age.

This clonotype was seen a few times. The antigen remains unidentified. The gene calls are TRBV20-1 and TRBJ2-3, with 12 bases identical to TRBD2. The source of this sequence is a man aged 18 to 29 in good health. The sample consisted of blood. Here the CDR3 reads CSARTSGGTASTDTQYF. The CDR3 DNA is TGCAGTGCTAGAACTAGCGGGGGGACCGCTAGCACAGATACGCAGTATTTT.